Listed here are 13 T cell receptor beta chains from one sample, sequenced in a study of tissue T cells after allogeneic stem cell transplantation. Only in-frame clones appear in the TCRdb table, and some are missing; sequencing was by immunoSEQ multiplex PCR. The sample carries some 5,000 clones, almost 40% recorded once. Time point: mouse harvest day 14 after allogeneic transplant. The graft held 10^6 splenic CD5+ T cells and 10^7 T-cell-depleted bone marrow cells. The sample consisted of gut tissue. These receptor sequences come from a female BALB/c mouse given C57BL/6 T cells with graft-versus-host disease after an allogeneic hematopoietic cell transplant.

About this clone: Mouse germline and gene names are used. The CDR3 is cut off 1 residue early in the read; its end comes from the germline J gene. V gene TRBV1 combines with J gene TRBJ2-4; the match to TRBD1 covers 12 bases. The CDR3 has 16 residues. Germline values: CDR1 NSQYPW, CDR2 LRSPGD (reference sequence). The V gene end was trimmed by 3 bases and the J gene end by 1 base; junction bases not matched to a gene: 2. The CDR3 sequence: CTCSARDRGRQNTLYF. Partial CDR3 DNA: TGCACCTGCAGTGCCCGGGACAGGGGGCGTCAAAACACCTTGTAC.

Concerning this clone: The gene names here belong to mouse. Read coverage stops 1 residue before the CDR3 terminus; the germline J gene supplies the remainder. The chain is built from TRBV16 and TRBJ1-4; D is unresolved. Trimming took off 1 base at V and 4 bases at J, with 7 bases between the two ends. Germline CDR1 reads SGHSA; CDR2 reads FRNQAP. The CDR3 has 14 amino acids. CDR3 in amino acids: CASSLVGNNERLFF. The covered CDR3 bases are TGTGCAAGCAGCTTAGTGGGCAACAACGAAAGATTATTT.

Comments on this clone: The genes are named according to mouse. The CDR3 end lies 1 residue beyond the end of the read and is filled in from the germline J gene. The rearrangement links TRBV26 to TRBJ1-2; D gene ambiguous. V was pared by 1 base and J by 4 bases, with 7 bases between. The CDR3 has 13 amino acids. The germline gives CDR1 KGHPV, CDR2 FQNQEV (reference sequence). The sequenced CDR3 bases are TGTGCCAGCAGTCTGTGGGGAGGCTCCGACTACACC. Translating gives CASSLWGGSDYT. The full-length CDR3 reads as CASSLWGGSDYTF.

Only a few counts were recorded for this clone. The gene symbols are mouse symbols. The read terminates 1 residue before the CDR3 end, so the remaining end is supplied by the germline J gene. The chain is built from TRBV12-1 and TRBJ2-7, with D unclear. The CDR3 is 13 amino acids. Germline CDR1 is SGHSN and CDR2 is HYEKVE. V was cut by 0 bases and J by 0 bases, with 5 bases left in between. The CDR3 DNA, read in part, is TGTGCCAGCTCTCTCTGGAGCTCCTATGAACAGTAC. Its protein is CASSLWSSYEQY. The CDR3 in its entirety is CASSLWSSYEQYF.

Regarding this clone: Gene names and germline match the mouse. The read ends 1 residue before the CDR3 terminus; that terminus is restored from the germline J gene. The chain couples TRBV23 to TRBJ1-4; TRBD1 is the table's D call and was not checked against the DNA. The CDR3 runs to 14 residues. Germline V lookup: CDR1 KGHTA, CDR2 FQNQQP. CDR3 DNA (partial): TGCTCCAGCAGCCAGACAGGGGGGGACGAAAGATTATTT. This gives the protein CSSSQTGGDERLF. The complete CDR3 protein is CSSSQTGGDERLFF.

In regard to this clone: These gene names are mouse names. The read terminates 1 residue before the CDR3 end, so the remaining end is supplied by the germline J gene. The rearrangement joins TRBV17 to TRBJ1-1; 7 bases map to TRBD1. CDR1 and CDR2 (germline): MNHDT, YYDKIL. There are 15 residues in the CDR3. V dropped 0 bases and J dropped 3; count of bases not matched to a gene: 4. Incomplete CDR3 DNA: TGTGCTAGCAGTAGAGAGAAGGGGGCGGACACAGAAGTCTTC. Its protein is CASSREKGADTEVF. Given in full, the CDR3 is CASSREKGADTEVFF.

This clone rates as medium-sized. The genes and germline here are from mouse. The CDR3 end is not reached by the read, which stops 1 residue before it; the germline J gene fills it in. The chain combines TRBV26 with TRBJ2-3; 9 bases agree with TRBD2. Trimming took 3 bases from V and 2 from J; bases not matched to a gene: 6. The CDR3 runs to 16 residues. Germline CDR1 and CDR2: KGHPV and FQNQEV (reference sequence). The CDR3 sequence is CASSLGLGGNAETLYF. The CDR3 DNA, read in part, is TGTGCCAGCAGTCTCGGGCTGGGGGGGAATGCAGAAACGCTGTAT.

Notes on this clone: These gene names are mouse names. The read terminates 1 residue ahead of where the CDR3 ends, so the germline J gene completes it. The V and J genes are TRBV26 and TRBJ2-1, with 9 bases identical to TRBD2. Trimming at V came to 0 bases and at J to 4 bases, leaving 1 base not matched to a gene. Germline V gene lookup returns CDR1 KGHPV and CDR2 FQNQEV (reference sequence). This CDR3 spans 15 amino acids. CDR3 protein: CASSLSTGGYAEQFF. The sequenced part of the CDR3 DNA is TGTGCCAGCAGTCTGTCAACTGGGGGGTATGCTGAGCAGTTC.

Of note for this clone: Genes and germline come from the mouse. The sequence runs out 1 residue before the end of the CDR3; the remainder is reconstructed from the germline J gene. The chain couples TRBV3 to TRBJ2-5, with 7 bases matching TRBD2. The ends lost 4 bases at V and 3 bases at J; junction bases unmatched: 1. CDR3 length: 13 residues. Germline loops: CDR1 SNHLY, CDR2 FYNGKV (reference sequence). CDR3 DNA (partial): TGTGCCAGCAGCTCGGGACTGCAAGACACCCAGTAC. It translates to CASSSGLQDTQY. The whole CDR3 sequence reads CASSSGLQDTQYF.

This clone is labeled as medium-sized. The genes are named according to mouse. Coverage ceases 1 residue before the CDR3 finishes, and the germline J gene fills in the end. This rearrangement joins TRBV26 to TRBJ2-5, with D perhaps matching TRBD1 or TRBD2 (5 bases each). Trimming stripped 4 bases from V and 2 bases from J, with 10 bases between. The CDR3 has 14 amino acids. In germline, CDR1 is KGHPV, CDR2 FQNQEV (reference sequence). CDR3 DNA (partial): TGTGCCAGCAGTCGGCAAGGGGCCCAAGACACCCAGTAC. This encodes CASSRQGAQDTQY. The full CDR3 reads CASSRQGAQDTQYF.

Note on this clone: The germline and genes are mouse ones. Sequencing ends 1 residue short of the CDR3 end; the germline J gene provides the rest. This sample includes further DNA sequences coding for the same CDR3. The genes are TRBV3 and TRBJ2-4, with D perhaps TRBD1 (8 bases). Per the germline V gene, CDR1 is SNHLY and CDR2 is FYNGKV (reference sequence). This CDR3 is built from 16 residues. Trimming removed 5 bases at V and 0 bases at J, with 15 bases between. CDR3 loop: CASSTQGGPSQNTLYF. The CDR3 DNA, read in part, is TGTGCCAGCAGCACACAGGGGGGCCCTAGTCAAAACACCTTGTAC. The variable domain in full, completed from reference TRBV3 and TRBJ2-4, reads GPKVLQIPSHQIIDMGQMVTLNCDPVSNHLYFYWYKQILGQQMEFLVNFYNGKVMEKSKLFKDQFSVERPDGSYFTLKIQPTALEDSAVYFCASSTQGGPSQNTLYFGAGTRLSVL.

This clone is categorized as medium-sized. The listed genes are named as in mouse. The CDR3 goes on 1 residue after the read ends, and that part is filled in from the germline J gene. The chain is built from TRBV13-2 and TRBJ2-3, with 11 positions matching TRBD1. Germline V gene sequence: CDR1 NNHNN, CDR2 SYGAGS (reference sequence). V lost 4 bases to trimming and J lost 5 bases; unmatched junction nucleotides: 6. This CDR3 contains 15 residues. The sequenced part of the CDR3 DNA is TGTGCCAGCGGTTGGACAGGGGGCGCGGAAGAAACGCTGTAT. Translation: CASGWTGGAEETLY. The CDR3, in full, reads CASGWTGGAEETLYF.

To note about this clone: These gene names are mouse names. The sequenced fragment ends 1 residue before the CDR3 boundary, so the rest is inferred from the germline J gene. V and J are TRBV12-1 and TRBJ1-2; D unresolved. The CDR3 is 12 residues long. Trimming stripped 0 bases from V and 2 bases from J, with 3 bases between. Germline V lookup: CDR1 SGHSN, CDR2 HYEKVE. CDR3 DNA, as far as it was read: TGTGCCAGCTCTCTCGGCAACTCCGACTACACC. Its protein product is CASSLGNSDYT. The whole CDR3 reads CASSLGNSDYTF.